This T cell receptor (beta chain) was recovered during a study of T cells after yellow fever vaccination. General observations from the study: The secondary response showed a weaker magnitude and a faster peak, day 5 versus 15. Among primary-vaccination clones, most reappeared after the booster, at about 95% for CD4 and around 91% for CD8. FACS-sorted repertoires could contain abundant clonotypes contaminating from the bulk population.

In germline, CDR1 is SEHNR, CDR2 FQNEAQ (reference sequence). The V end was cut by 1 base, the J end by 4 bases, with 10 bases between. This CDR3 is 14 amino acids long. With respect to this clonotype: Its antigen remains unidentified.

TCRdb recomputed calls from the 5' RACE reads with MiXCR, one row per CDR3 protein. The sample has some 170,000 distinct CDR3 sequences, over 7% seen once; the top ten hold about 40%. V is TRBV7-9 and J is TRBJ1-1; D is ambiguous. The receptor comes from a man younger than 35 who received the YFV17D yellow fever vaccine. The specimen was CD8+ T cells sorted from PBMCs, collected 45 days after the yellow fever booster vaccination. Written as DNA, the CDR3 is TGTGCCAGCAGCTTAGACAGTAGGACCACTGAAGCTTTCTTT. The encoded protein is CASSLDSRTTEAFF.